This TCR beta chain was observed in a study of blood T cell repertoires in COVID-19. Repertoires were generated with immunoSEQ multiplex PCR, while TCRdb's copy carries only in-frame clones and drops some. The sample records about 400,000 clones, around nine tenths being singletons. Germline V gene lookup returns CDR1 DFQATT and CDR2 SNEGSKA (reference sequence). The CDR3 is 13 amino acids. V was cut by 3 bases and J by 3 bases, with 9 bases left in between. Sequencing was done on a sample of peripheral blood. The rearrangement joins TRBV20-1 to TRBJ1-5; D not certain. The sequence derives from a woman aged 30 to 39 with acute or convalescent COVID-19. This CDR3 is CSASYRVNQPQHF. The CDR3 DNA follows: TGCAGTGCTAGTTACAGAGTCAATCAGCCCCAGCATTTT.